Listed here are 9 T cell receptor beta chains from one sample, sequenced in a study of CD8+CD57+ T cells in acquired aplastic anemia. Profiling of TCR beta VDJ combinations and CDR3 sequences used genomic DNA as template. A single record per CDR3 protein comes from TCRdb applying MiXCR to the reads. The sample lists a few hundred thousand distinct CDR3 sequences, over 40% occurring once. By flow cytometry, patients selected for sequencing had shown an expansion of CD8+CD57+ cells. The sample was sorted CD4+, CD8+, or CD8+CD57+ T cells (not recorded which) from PBMCs. The receptors were sampled from a human donor with aplastic anemia.

This clonotype was recorded at least ten times. V is TRBV5-1 and J is TRBJ2-2; the match to TRBD2 covers 10 bases. CDR3 length: 15 amino acids. The germline V gene has CDR1 SGHRS and CDR2 YFSETQ. V lost 4 bases to trimming and J lost 4 bases; unmatched junction nucleotides: 4. CDR3 sequence (DNA): TGCGCCAGCAGCCCGAGCGGGGGGGCCACCGGGGAGCTGTTTTTT. Translation: CASSPSGGATGELFF. Full variable domain (outside the CDR3, taken from reference TRBV5-1 and TRBJ2-2): KAGVTQTPRYLIKTRGQQVTLSCSPISGHRSVSWYQQTPGQGLQFLFEYFSETQRNKGNFPGRFSGRQFSNSRSEMNVSTLELGDSALYLCASSPSGGATGELFFGEGSRLTVL.

The chain combines TRBV7-9 with TRBJ2-2, with D possibly TRBD2 on 6 matching bases. The CDR3 runs to 16 residues. V was clipped by 6 bases and J by 6 bases, with 20 bases between them. CDR1 is SEHNR and CDR2 is FQNEAQ in the germline V gene (reference sequence). CDR3 region: CASRDPRGRYPGELFF. In DNA form, the CDR3 reads TGTGCCAGCAGGGACCCTCGAGGGAGGTATCCCGGGGAGCTGTTTTTT.

The table lists this clonotype with many counts. J is TRBJ2-6 and V is TRBV28; D uncertain. This CDR3 is 15 amino acids long. Between the trimmed V and J ends, which lost 6 bases and 0 bases, there was a span of 9 bases. CDR1 is MDHEN, CDR2 SYDVKM, per germline. The CDR3 here is CASREMASGANVLTF. The DNA for the CDR3 is TGTGCCAGCAGGGAAATGGCCTCTGGGGCCAACGTCCTGACTTTC.

To note about this clonotype: This may stem from a read error, because a much larger clone lies one nucleotide away. The chain has TRBV28 and TRBJ2-5; maybe TRBD1 (6 bases). V lost 11 bases and J lost 0, with 13 bases in between. The CDR3 spans 13 residues. The germline CDR1 and CDR2 sequences are MDHEN and SYDVKM. The CDR3 nucleotides read TGTGCCGGCAATCGGACAGACCAAGAGACCCAGTACTTC. Amino acids: CAGNRTDQETQYF.

The sample holds many counts of this clonotype. The V gene is TRBV5-1, the J gene TRBJ1-1; 7 bases agree with TRBD1. Germline V gene sequence: CDR1 SGHRS, CDR2 YFSETQ. The J segment lost 1 base and the V segment lost 7 bases, leaving 10 bases of the junction unmatched. The CDR3 covers 15 residues. DNA of the CDR3: TGCGCCAGCCAAAGACAGGGTGGGGAGAACACTGAAGCTTTCTTT. Amino acids: CASQRQGGENTEAFF.

This rearrangement joins TRBV20-1 to TRBJ1-4; D is unresolved. CDR3 length: 13 amino acids. Trimming took off 0 bases at V and 8 bases at J, with 10 bases between the two ends. Germline CDR1 reads DFQATT; CDR2 reads SNEGSKA (reference sequence). CDR3 sequence (DNA): TGCAGTGCTAGAGATCGTCGCGGGGAAAAACTGTTTTTT. Translating it yields CSARDRRGEKLFF.

Only a few counts were recorded for this clonotype. The chain couples TRBV10-1 to TRBJ2-5; 10 bases match TRBD2. Germline lookup yields CDR1 WNHNN and CDR2 SYGVQD (reference sequence). V was clipped by 3 bases and J by 1 base; unmatched bases: 2. The CDR3 extends over 15 amino acids. CDR3 loop: CASSDVAGGQETQYF. The CDR3 region has the DNA TGCGCCAGCAGTGATGTAGCGGGAGGCCAAGAGACCCAGTACTTC.

The chain links TRBV6-5 to TRBJ2-5; D ambiguous. The ends were cut back, 4 bases at V and 0 bases at J, with 12 bases in the middle. Germline values: CDR1 MNHEY, CDR2 SVGAGI. The length of the CDR3 is 15 residues. In nucleotides, the CDR3 is TGTGCCAGCAGTTCCCGGTTCAGCTACCAAGAGACCCAGTACTTC. It translates to CASSSRFSYQETQYF.

This clonotype came up a few times. The chain links TRBV3-1 to TRBJ2-1, with D maybe TRBD2 (6 bases). V gave up 3 bases and J gave up 0 bases, with 12 bases separating them. The CDR3 runs 16 residues. The germline CDR1 and CDR2 sequences are LGHDT and YNNKEL (reference sequence). The CDR3 spells CASSHSGSSSYNEQFF. CDR3 DNA: TGTGCCAGCAGCCACAGCGGGTCTAGCTCCTACAATGAGCAGTTCTTC.